This section outlines one TCR beta chain sequence together with its context. Its antigen remains unidentified. This sample stems from a study of blood T cells in healthy people across ages. Across the study: The capture of about one barcoded beta molecule per two T cells was achieved by template switching. Study-wide points: Significant beta diversity loss was already apparent by age roughly 38, declining roughly linearly.

This CDR3 contains 15 residues. Germline V CDR1 and CDR2: LGHNA, YSLEER. V gave up 7 bases and J gave up 4 bases; unmatched junction bases: 5. Healthy Caucasians from Russia aged about 6 to 95 served as donors. Alongside a J-beta primer mix, a sample-barcoded 5' primer served in a second PCR lasting about 6 to 12 cycles. In TCRdb, the 5' RACE reads were re-called with MiXCR into one record per CDR3 protein. The sample includes 730,000 or so distinct CDR3 sequences, more than 40% of them seen just once. Sequenced material: blood. This receptor was taken from a woman aged 60-75 years in good health. The rearrangement links TRBV4-3 to TRBJ2-1; 12 nucleotides align to TRBD2. The CDR3 here is CASNLAGGDYNEQFF. In nucleotides, the CDR3 is TGCGCCAGCAACCTAGCGGGAGGGGATTACAATGAGCAGTTCTTC.